The following is a TCR beta chain sequence with its context. Per the study methods: Nucleated cell counts were estimated from reference gene primer amplification. Only in-frame clones appear in the TCRdb table, and some are missing; sequencing was by immunoSEQ multiplex PCR. That table is the source of V, J and clone size, and D and trimming were worked out from the DNA. The data hold around 70,000 clones, with about 82% observed a single time. This CDR3 is built from 13 residues. Trimming left V 1 base short and J 4 bases short, with 7 bases between. From germline, CDR1 is MGHRA and CDR2 YSYEKL. This entry belongs to a study of blood T cell repertoires in COVID-19. Study summary: COVID-19 samples collected from the United States, Italy and Spain covered acute and convalescent phases. The analysed material was cDNA or gDNA that came from T cells, B-cell-depleted T cells, or PBMCs.

The sequence was collected from a woman in her sixties with acute or convalescent COVID-19. Sample: peripheral blood. The chain couples TRBV4-1 to TRBJ1-2; D is undetermined. CDR3 DNA: TGCGCCAGCAGCCAAGTCAACGGCTATGGCTACACCTTC. Translation: CASSQVNGYGYTF.